This T cell receptor beta chain was captured by sequencing in a study of cytomegalovirus exposure and HLA in healthy donors. Generated by immunoSEQ multiplex PCR, the TCRdb table keeps only in-frame clones and is missing some. The sample lists hundreds of thousands of clones; 83% were seen once. Study conclusions and caveats: According to a later analysis, TCR clusters from the first cohort tended to co-occur in the 120 or so validation repertoires. Cytomegalovirus status, reportedly, was diagnosed with high specificity and sensitivity by the classifier. Cytomegalovirus association was assigned to approximately 180 TCR beta chains.

Separation from the roughly 670-subject first cohort characterized the approximately 130-subject validation cohort, to which the donors belonged. Comment on this clone: Its antigen is not identified.

The clonotype comes from a woman under 30 in good health and CMV-seronegative. The sequenced sample consisted of PBMCs.

The CDR3 protein is CASSQARGQETQYF. The DNA of the CDR3 is TGTGCCAGCAGTCAGGCTCGTGGGCAAGAGACCCAGTACTTC. The rearrangement uses TRBV19 and TRBJ2-5; D call uncertain. Germline CDR1 and CDR2: LNHDA and SQIVND (reference sequence). This CDR3 is 14 amino acids long. The germline V and J ends were trimmed by 9 bases and 2 bases, with 16 bases remaining between them. Complete variable domain (other parts from reference TRBV19 and TRBJ2-5): DGGITQSPKYLFRKEGQNVTLSCEQNLNHDAMYWYRQDPGQGLRLIYYSQIVNDFQKGDIAEGYSVSREKKESFPLTVTSAQKNPTAFYLCASSQARGQETQYFGPGTRLLVL.